Below, 9 T cell receptor beta chains from the same sample are listed, as sequenced in a study of OX40 agonist ivuxolimab in advanced cancers. Receptors were amplified or captured by the immunoSEQ multiplex PCR assay. TCRdb's version of the immuneACCESS table is confined to in-frame rearrangements and falls short of the full clone set. An unresolved V gene accounts for under half of the shortfall where checked; the remainder is of unknown origin. The sample yields 60,000 to 70,000 clones; 70% to 90% were counted once. Clones ranked in the top ten supply roughly 1.2% of the sample. This material consisted of CD4+ or CD8+ T cells sorted from blood, taken in a trial of the OX40 agonist ivuxolimab. The receptors shown here come from an adult with an advanced solid tumor such as melanoma, head and neck, liver or kidney cancer.

The chain recombines TRBV19 with TRBJ1-1, with no clear D. V was pared by 5 bases and J by 1 base, with 8 bases between. The CDR3 is made up of 13 amino acids. CDR1 is LNHDA, CDR2 SQIVND, per germline (reference sequence). The DNA for the CDR3 is TGTGCCAGTAGTCAGCAGTCGAACACTGAAGCTTTCTTT. Translating it yields CASSQQSNTEAFF.

The V call is TRBV9, the J call TRBJ1-1; D is possibly TRBD1 (5 bases). Germline V gene data show CDR1 as SGDLS and CDR2 as YYNGEE. The CDR3 has 18 amino acids. The germline V and J ends were trimmed by 0 bases and 0 bases, with 18 bases remaining between them. CDR3 nucleotides: TGTGCCAGCAGCGTAGAAGCGGGGCTGGGTTTCTTGAACACTGAAGCTTTCTTT. It codes for CASSVEAGLGFLNTEAFF.

This chain links TRBV5-5 with TRBJ1-2, with 8 bases matching TRBD1. CDR3 size: 14 residues. Trimming cost V 4 bases and J 8 bases; bases outside gene matches: 10. Germline values: CDR1 SGHKS, CDR2 YYEKEE (reference sequence). CDR3: CASSPTGQGIGYTF. The DNA of the CDR3 is TGTGCCAGCAGCCCTACCGGACAGGGAATAGGCTACACCTTC. The full variable domain, with the rest looked up from reference TRBV5-5 and TRBJ1-2, is DAGVTQSPTHLIKTRGQQVTLRCSPISGHKSVSWYQQVLGQGPQFIFQYYEKEERGRGNFPDRFSARQFPNYSSELNVNALLLGDSALYLCASSPTGQGIGYTFGSGTRLTVV.

In its sample, this clone was seen once. V is TRBV7-3 and J is TRBJ1-1; 10 bases agree with TRBD1. Losses at the gene ends were 3 bases for V and 4 bases for J; bases not matched to a gene: 2. Germline values: CDR1 SGHTA, CDR2 FQGTGA. CDR3 length: 14 amino acids. For the CDR3, the DNA is TGTGCCAGCAGCTTTTGGGACAGGGGCACTGAAGCTTTCTTT. Encoded protein: CASSFWDRGTEAFF.

The chain carries TRBV6-5 and TRBJ1-1; 8 bases line up with TRBD1. CDR1 and CDR2 from the germline V gene are MNHEY and SVGAGI. The CDR3 has 15 residues. V shed 0 bases and J 5 bases; nucleotides not matched to a gene: 5. CDR3 DNA sequence: TGTGCCAGCAGTTACTCAGGACAGGGAAGAACTGAAGCTTTCTTT. The encoded protein is CASSYSGQGRTEAFF.

This clone was counted only a few times. The chain uses TRBV29-1 and TRBJ1-1; D remains ambiguous. CDR3 length: 14 residues. V lost 0 bases to trimming and J lost 6 bases, with 14 bases between them. CDR1 is SQVTM and CDR2 is ANQGSEA in the germline V gene. The CDR3 DNA follows: TGCAGCGTTGAAGAGGTCCCCTCGTATGCTGAAGCTTTCTTT. Protein product: CSVEEVPSYAEAFF.

Written as DNA, the CDR3 is TGTGCCAGTAGTATAGGAGGCCCAGGGGTAAACACTGAAGCTTTCTTT. It specifies CASSIGGPGVNTEAFF. The chain joins TRBV19 to TRBJ1-1; tentatively, D is TRBD1 (6 bases). Germline-derived CDR1 and CDR2 are LNHDA and SQIVND (reference sequence). V was clipped by 1 base and J by 2 bases, with 14 bases between them. This CDR3 comprises 16 residues.

The chain has TRBV29-1 and TRBJ2-1; no definite D call. CDR1 is SQVTM and CDR2 is ANQGSEA in the germline V gene. This CDR3 has 13 amino acids. Trimming stripped 4 bases from V and 5 bases from J, with 12 bases between. CDR3 amino acids: CSVGSPRNNEQFF. CDR3 DNA: TGCAGCGTTGGCAGCCCCCGGAACAATGAGCAGTTCTTC.

In its sample, this clone was seen once. The chain uses TRBV15 and TRBJ1-6; no clear D. Trimming took off 1 base at V and 10 bases at J, with 11 bases between the two ends. Germline CDR1 reads LNHNV; CDR2 reads YYDKDF (reference sequence). The CDR3 length is 14 residues. CDR3 region: CATSRVNRGSPLHF. The CDR3 DNA is TGTGCCACCAGCAGAGTGAACCGCGGATCACCCCTCCACTTT.